These 29 T cell receptor beta chains came from one sample sequenced in a study of cytomegalovirus exposure and HLA in healthy donors. PCR employed 60 Vbeta and 13 Jbeta primers. Sequencing used immunoSEQ multiplex PCR; TCRdb keeps in-frame clones, though not all of them. Altogether approximately 170,000 clones are present, roughly 79% being singletons, with the ten largest covering less than 2%. The sample was PBMCs. The receptors originated from a man between 35 and 55 years old in good health and CMV-seronegative.

The rearrangement joins TRBV10-3 to TRBJ2-1; 13 bases align to TRBD2. V dropped 6 bases and J dropped 10; count of bases not matched to a gene: 12. The germline V gene encodes CDR1 ENHRY and CDR2 SYGVKD. This CDR3 has 16 amino acids. The CDR3: CAISLPGLAGSGEQFF. Here the CDR3 DNA reads TGTGCCATCAGCTTACCGGGACTAGCGGGAAGCGGGGAGCAGTTCTTC.

The V call is TRBV15, the J call TRBJ2-7; TRBD2 matches at 9 bases. V trimming: 5 bases; J trimming: 4 bases; junction bases outside the gene matches: 6. Germline CDR1 is LNHNV and CDR2 is YYDKDF (reference sequence). The CDR3 has 14 residues. DNA for the CDR3: TGTGCCACCAGCGTAGCGGGAGAGGGTTACGAGCAGTACTTC. Its translation: CATSVAGEGYEQYF.

V is TRBV7-9 and J is TRBJ2-7; 7 nucleotides line up with TRBD1. The V gene end was trimmed by 5 bases and the J gene end by 2 bases; junction bases not matched to a gene: 18. There are 18 residues in the CDR3. CDR1 and CDR2 from the germline V gene are SEHNR and FQNEAQ (reference sequence). Here the CDR3 reads CASSPQRQGDPSAYEQYF. In nucleotides, the CDR3 is TGTGCCAGCAGCCCCCAGCGCCAGGGGGATCCAAGCGCCTACGAGCAGTACTTC.

The J gene is TRBJ1-3, the V gene TRBV6-1, with D maybe TRBD1 (5 bases). The germline V and J ends were trimmed by 0 bases and 0 bases, with 9 bases remaining between them. This CDR3 contains 16 residues. Per the germline V gene, CDR1 is MNHNS and CDR2 is SASEGT. The CDR3 protein is CASSEANRFSGNTIYF. CDR3 coding DNA: TGTGCCAGCAGTGAAGCGAACAGGTTCTCTGGAAACACCATATATTTT.

The count of this clone is one. The chain has TRBV27 and TRBJ1-2; D is undetermined. CDR3 length: 14 amino acids. V shed 5 bases and J shed 2 bases, with 12 bases lying between them. Germline V gene data show CDR1 as MNHEY and CDR2 as SMNVEV (reference sequence). DNA of the CDR3: TGTGCCAGCAGTCAGACAAAGGCGAACTATGGCTACACCTTC. Translating gives CASSQTKANYGYTF.

The chain carries TRBV19 and TRBJ2-7; 10 bases map to TRBD1. Germline V lookup: CDR1 LNHDA, CDR2 SQIVND (reference sequence). The CDR3 sequence is 16 residues long. Losses at the gene ends were 4 bases for V and 0 bases for J; bases not matched to a gene: 6. This CDR3 is CASSTRGQGPSYEQYF. The CDR3 DNA sequence: TGTGCCAGTAGTACCAGGGGACAGGGGCCCTCCTACGAGCAGTACTTC.

This chain links TRBV6-5 with TRBJ1-1, with TRBD1 matching over 8 bases. Trimming at V came to 5 bases and at J to 1 base, leaving 3 bases not matched to a gene. The CDR3 totals 14 residues. Germline values: CDR1 MNHEY, CDR2 SVGAGI. The CDR3 here is CASSPGTGNTEAFF. The CDR3 coding sequence is TGTGCCAGCAGTCCCGGGACAGGGAACACTGAAGCTTTCTTT.

V is TRBV13 and J is TRBJ1-3, with 7 nucleotides matching TRBD1. Germline CDR1 is PRHDT and CDR2 is FYEKMQ (reference sequence). V gave up 3 bases and J gave up 3 bases; unmatched junction bases: 5. The CDR3 has 15 residues. The DNA of the CDR3 is TGTGCCAGCAGCTTGGGCAGGGGGAGTGGAAACACCATATATTTT. This encodes CASSLGRGSGNTIYF.

This clone was picked up one time. The chain links TRBV5-1 to TRBJ2-2; TRBD2 is a possible D gene (6 bases). V lost 4 bases and J 2 bases, leaving 12 bases between the germline ends. This CDR3 contains 15 residues. CDR1 and CDR2 from the germline V gene are SGHRS and YFSETQ. The CDR3 loop reads CASSKDGGNTGELFF. CDR3 bases: TGCGCCAGCAGCAAGGACGGGGGAAACACCGGGGAGCTGTTTTTT.

This clone showed up just a few times. This chain connects TRBV5-1 to TRBJ2-2, with unresolved D. The CDR3 sequence is 14 residues long. The germline V and J ends were trimmed by 5 bases and 0 bases, with 8 bases remaining between them. Germline CDR1 reads SGHRS; CDR2 reads YFSETQ. CDR3 bases: TGCGCCAGCAGTATATTCGCGAACACCGGGGAGCTGTTTTTT. Amino acid sequence: CASSIFANTGELFF.

The V and J genes are TRBV2 and TRBJ2-7; D uncertain. Germline CDR1 reads SNHLY; CDR2 reads FYNNEI. Trimming pared 4 bases from V and 3 bases from J, leaving 7 bases between. CDR3 length equals 12 residues. This CDR3 reads CASSGYSYEQYF. In nucleotides, the CDR3 is TGTGCCAGCAGTGGCTACAGCTACGAGCAGTACTTC. Together with reference TRBV2 and TRBJ2-7, the CDR3 gives the full variable domain: EPEVTQTPSHQVTQMGQEVILRCVPISNHLYFYWYRQILGQKVEFLVSFYNNEISEKSEIFDDQFSVERPDGSNFTLKIRSTKLEDSAMYFCASSGYSYEQYFGPGTRLTVT.

This rearrangement joins TRBV10-2 to TRBJ2-1, with a tentative D call TRBD2 (6 bases). V lost 1 base and J 5 bases, leaving 18 bases between the germline ends. The CDR3 has 17 residues. Looked up from germline, CDR1 is WSHSY and CDR2 is SAAADI. For the CDR3, the DNA is TGCGCCAGCAGTGAGTGGCAGGGAGGCCCGATAGACAATGAGCAGTTCTTC. It codes for CASSEWQGGPIDNEQFF.

The J gene is TRBJ2-1, the V gene TRBV19; D unclear. The germline CDR1 and CDR2 sequences are LNHDA and SQIVND (reference sequence). The CDR3 runs to 14 residues. With 1 base removed from V and 9 bases from J, the gap between germline ends came to 13 bases. CDR3 bases: TGTGCCAGTAGTATAGCCCCCGCCCACAGTGAGCAGTTCTTC. It yields the protein CASSIAPAHSEQFF. Based on the CDR3 plus reference TRBV19 and TRBJ2-1, the full variable domain is DGGITQSPKYLFRKEGQNVTLSCEQNLNHDAMYWYRQDPGQGLRLIYYSQIVNDFQKGDIAEGYSVSREKKESFPLTVTSAQKNPTAFYLCASSIAPAHSEQFFGPGTRLTVL.

J is TRBJ2-5 and V is TRBV5-5; TRBD2 matches 9 bases. The CDR3 extends over 15 amino acids. Unmatched junction bases numbered 6, after V lost 4 bases and J lost 2 bases. From germline, CDR1 is SGHKS and CDR2 YYEKEE (reference sequence). CDR3 DNA sequence: TGTGCCAGCAGCGTAGGACTAGCGATTCAAGAGACCCAGTACTTC. Translated, it gives CASSVGLAIQETQYF.

This clone has a single count. The J gene is TRBJ1-4, the V gene TRBV5-1; D call uncertain. Germline V gene sequence: CDR1 SGHRS, CDR2 YFSETQ. Trimming stripped 0 bases from V and 0 bases from J, with 6 bases between. This CDR3 has 15 residues. CDR3 in DNA: TGCGCCAGCAGCTTGGGGACTGCAACTAATGAAAAACTGTTTTTT. It codes for CASSLGTATNEKLFF.

The chain links TRBV7-9 to TRBJ2-7; TRBD1 matches at 7 bases. The V gene end was trimmed by 5 bases and the J gene end by 7 bases; junction bases not matched to a gene: 11. The CDR3 loop spans 14 amino acids. Germline CDR1 is SEHNR and CDR2 is FQNEAQ (reference sequence). This CDR3 reads CASSTDRIGREQYF. The CDR3 DNA is TGTGCCAGCAGCACGGACAGGATAGGTCGGGAGCAGTACTTC.

CDR3 amino acids: CASMNRHYNEQFF. For the CDR3, the DNA is TGTGCCAGCATGAACAGGCACTACAATGAGCAGTTCTTC. V and J are TRBV28 and TRBJ2-1; D is perhaps TRBD1 (5 bases). This CDR3 is 13 amino acids long. V lost 7 bases and J lost 3, with 10 bases in between. Per the germline V gene, CDR1 is MDHEN and CDR2 is SYDVKM.

The rearrangement joins TRBV5-4 to TRBJ2-2; 8 nucleotides agree with TRBD2. V was pared by 4 bases and J by 6 bases, with 8 bases of the junction left unmatched. Germline V gives CDR1 SGHNT, CDR2 YYREEE (reference sequence). The CDR3 has 15 residues. The CDR3 here is CASSLEGLAAGELFF. The CDR3 coding sequence is TGTGCCAGCAGCCTGGAAGGACTAGCAGCCGGGGAGCTGTTTTTT.

The CDR3 DNA sequence: TGTGCCTGGAACAGGCAGGGGGCGGCTGGAAACACCATATATTTT. Amino acid sequence: CAWNRQGAAGNTIYF. The gene calls are TRBV30 and TRBJ1-3; 8 bases agree with TRBD1. The junction had 7 bases not matched to a gene; V was cut back by 4 bases and J by 2 bases. This CDR3 spans 15 amino acids. The V gene's germline CDR1 is GTSNPN and CDR2 SVGIG (reference sequence).

The V gene is TRBV29-1, the J gene TRBJ1-1, with D perhaps TRBD1 (5 bases). The CDR3 contains 16 residues. Germline V gene lookup returns CDR1 SQVTM and CDR2 ANQGSEA. Trimming left V 6 bases short and J 5 bases short, with 25 bases between. The DNA for the CDR3 is TGCAGCGTCACCCCACGGGGGGGGGAGGAGGGTACTGAAGCTTTCTTT. Translating it yields CSVTPRGGEEGTEAFF.

The CDR3 loop is CASNRGREETQYF. DNA for the CDR3: TGTGCCAGTAATCGAGGCAGGGAAGAGACCCAGTACTTC. This sequence joins TRBV19 and TRBJ2-5; tentative D call: TRBD1 (5 bases). V was trimmed by 7 bases and J by 3 bases, leaving 12 bases between them. CDR3 length: 13 amino acids. CDR1 and CDR2 from the germline V gene are LNHDA and SQIVND (reference sequence).

This sequence joins TRBV2 and TRBJ2-4; D not certain. Germline CDR1 reads SNHLY; CDR2 reads FYNNEI. The CDR3 totals 13 residues. The germline V and J ends were trimmed by 5 bases and 2 bases, with 7 bases remaining between them. The chain's CDR3 is CASSSGPKNIQYF. Here the CDR3 DNA reads TGTGCCAGCAGTTCTGGCCCCAAAAACATTCAGTACTTC. Using reference TRBV2 and TRBJ2-4 for the parts outside the CDR3, the full variable domain is EPEVTQTPSHQVTQMGQEVILRCVPISNHLYFYWYRQILGQKVEFLVSFYNNEISEKSEIFDDQFSVERPDGSNFTLKIRSTKLEDSAMYFCASSSGPKNIQYFGAGTRLSVL.

J is TRBJ2-5 and V is TRBV2; 9 bases align to TRBD2. Germline V gives CDR1 SNHLY, CDR2 FYNNEI. The CDR3 is made up of 14 amino acids. The V gene end was trimmed by 4 bases and the J gene end by 4 bases; junction bases not matched to a gene: 4. Here the CDR3 reads CASSGGREGETQYF. DNA for the CDR3: TGTGCCAGCAGTGGGGGGCGGGAGGGAGAGACCCAGTACTTC. Filled out from reference TRBV2 and TRBJ2-5, the complete variable domain reads EPEVTQTPSHQVTQMGQEVILRCVPISNHLYFYWYRQILGQKVEFLVSFYNNEISEKSEIFDDQFSVERPDGSNFTLKIRSTKLEDSAMYFCASSGGREGETQYFGPGTRLLVL.

Note on this clone: A junction boundary mismatches the germline segment, possibly from a read error. This chain's CDR3 is CSSSPTGTANTEAFF. Here the CDR3 DNA reads TGTTCCAGCAGCCCTACCGGGACAGCGAACACTGAAGCTTTCTTT. The genes are TRBV7-9 and TRBJ1-1, with TRBD1 identical over 7 bases. The CDR3 is 15 residues long. Germline CDR1 is SEHNR and CDR2 is FQNEAQ (reference sequence). Supplemented by reference TRBV7-9 and TRBJ1-1, the full variable domain reads DTGVSQNPRHKITKRGQNVTFRCDPISEHNRLYWYRQTLGQGPEFLTYFQNEAQLEKSRLLSDRFSAERPKGSFSTLEIQRTEQGDSAMYLCSSSPTGTANTEAFFGQGTRLTVV.

The V gene is TRBV11-2, the J gene TRBJ2-7, with D hard to call. V was trimmed by 5 bases and J by 0 bases, leaving 11 bases between them. Germline loops: CDR1 SGHAT, CDR2 FQNNGV. The CDR3 is 14 amino acids. The CDR3 is CASSLYTASYEQYV. The DNA of the CDR3 is TGTGCCAGCAGCCTGTATACAGCCTCCTACGAGCAGTACGTC.

CDR3 sequence reads: CASSALPQGTPYEQYF. DNA for the CDR3: TGTGCCAGCAGTGCCCTCCCACAGGGGACTCCCTACGAGCAGTACTTC. The V gene is TRBV6-1, the J gene TRBJ2-7; D is perhaps TRBD1 (7 bases). CDR3 length equals 16 residues. V gave up 4 bases and J gave up 2 bases, with 18 bases separating them. CDR1 is MNHNS, CDR2 SASEGT, per germline.

The chain employs TRBV7-9 and TRBJ1-2; 10 bases agree with TRBD1. The V gene's germline CDR1 is SEHNR and CDR2 FQNEAQ (reference sequence). The length of the CDR3 is 16 residues. With 5 bases clipped from V and 6 bases from J, the junction kept 12 bases outside the gene matches. CDR3 DNA: TGTGCCAGCAGCGACGCTCCGGGACAGGGGATAGATGGCTACACCTTC. Its translation is CASSDAPGQGIDGYTF. Complete variable domain (other parts from reference TRBV7-9 and TRBJ1-2): DTGVSQNPRHKITKRGQNVTFRCDPISEHNRLYWYRQTLGQGPEFLTYFQNEAQLEKSRLLSDRFSAERPKGSFSTLEIQRTEQGDSAMYLCASSDAPGQGIDGYTFGSGTRLTVV.

J is TRBJ2-7 and V is TRBV5-1; TRBD1 matches 9 bases. The CDR3 extends over 17 amino acids. V lost 4 bases, J lost 2 bases, and 13 bases stayed unmatched. Germline CDR1 reads SGHRS; CDR2 reads YFSETQ. The CDR3 bases are TGCGCCAGCAGCCCCGGGCCCCGGGACAGGGACCCCTACGAGCAGTACGTC. It yields the protein CASSPGPRDRDPYEQYV.

V gene TRBV2 combines with J gene TRBJ2-7; perhaps TRBD1 as D (6 bases). The CDR3 runs 15 residues. Germline V gene sequence: CDR1 SNHLY, CDR2 FYNNEI. V was trimmed by 0 bases and J by 2 bases, leaving 11 bases between them. In nucleotides, the CDR3 is TGTGCCAGCAGTGAAGCTGGGACATTAGCCTACGAGCAGTACGTC. It codes for CASSEAGTLAYEQYV.